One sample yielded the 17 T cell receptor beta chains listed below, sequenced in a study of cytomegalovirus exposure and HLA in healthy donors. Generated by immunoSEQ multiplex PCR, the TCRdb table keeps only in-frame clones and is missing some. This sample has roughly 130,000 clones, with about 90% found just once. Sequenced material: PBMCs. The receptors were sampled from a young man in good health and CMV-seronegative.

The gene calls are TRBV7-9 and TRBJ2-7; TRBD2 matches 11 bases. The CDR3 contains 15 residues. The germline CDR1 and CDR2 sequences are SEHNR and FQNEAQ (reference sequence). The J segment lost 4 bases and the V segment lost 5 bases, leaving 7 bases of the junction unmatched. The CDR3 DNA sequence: TGTGCCAGCAGCACCAGGACTAGCGGGTTATACGAGCAGTACTTC. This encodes CASSTRTSGLYEQYF.

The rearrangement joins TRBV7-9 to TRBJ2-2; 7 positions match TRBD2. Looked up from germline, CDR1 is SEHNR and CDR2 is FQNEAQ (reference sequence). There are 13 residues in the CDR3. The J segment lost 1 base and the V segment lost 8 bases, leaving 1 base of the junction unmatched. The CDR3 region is CASGGENTGELFF. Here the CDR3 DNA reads TGTGCCAGCGGGGGGGAGAACACCGGGGAGCTGTTTTTT.

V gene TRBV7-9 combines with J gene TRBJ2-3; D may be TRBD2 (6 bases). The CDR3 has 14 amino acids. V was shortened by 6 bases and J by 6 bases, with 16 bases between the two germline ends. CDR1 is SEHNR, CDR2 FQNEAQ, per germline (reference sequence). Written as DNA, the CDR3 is TGTGCCAGCAGTCGGGACTTCAGCGATGATACGCAGTATTTT. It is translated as CASSRDFSDDTQYF.

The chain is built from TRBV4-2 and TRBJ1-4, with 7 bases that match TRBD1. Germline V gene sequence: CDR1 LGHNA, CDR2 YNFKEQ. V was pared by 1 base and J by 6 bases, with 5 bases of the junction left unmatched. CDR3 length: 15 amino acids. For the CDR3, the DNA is TGTGCCAGCAGCCAAGGGGGACAGAAGGATGAAAAACTGTTTTTT. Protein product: CASSQGGQKDEKLFF.

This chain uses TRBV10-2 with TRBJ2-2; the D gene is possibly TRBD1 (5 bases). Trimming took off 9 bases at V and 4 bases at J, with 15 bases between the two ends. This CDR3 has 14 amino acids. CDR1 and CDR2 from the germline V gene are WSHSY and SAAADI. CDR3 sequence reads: CASQKDSSTGELFF. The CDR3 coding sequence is TGCGCCAGTCAGAAAGACAGCTCCACCGGGGAGCTGTTTTTT.

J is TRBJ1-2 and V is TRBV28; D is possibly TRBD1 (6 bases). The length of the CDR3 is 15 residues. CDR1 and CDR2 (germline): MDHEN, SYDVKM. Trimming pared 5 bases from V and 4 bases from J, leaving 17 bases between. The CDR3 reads CASSPPPGAGYGYTF. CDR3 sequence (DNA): TGTGCCAGCAGTCCCCCCCCAGGGGCGGGCTATGGCTACACCTTC.

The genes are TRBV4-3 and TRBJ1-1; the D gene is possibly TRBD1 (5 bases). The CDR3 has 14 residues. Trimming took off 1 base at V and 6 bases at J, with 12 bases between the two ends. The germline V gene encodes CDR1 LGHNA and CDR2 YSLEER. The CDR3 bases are TGCGCCAGCAGCCAAGGCGGAAAGGGGCCTGAAGCTTTCTTT. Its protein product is CASSQGGKGPEAFF.

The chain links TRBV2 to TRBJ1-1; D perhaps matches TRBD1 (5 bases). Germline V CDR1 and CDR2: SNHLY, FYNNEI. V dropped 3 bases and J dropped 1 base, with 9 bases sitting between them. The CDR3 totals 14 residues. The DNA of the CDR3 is TGTGCCAGCAGTGACAGGGCATCGAACACTGAAGCTTTCTTT. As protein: CASSDRASNTEAFF. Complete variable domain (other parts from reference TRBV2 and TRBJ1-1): EPEVTQTPSHQVTQMGQEVILRCVPISNHLYFYWYRQILGQKVEFLVSFYNNEISEKSEIFDDQFSVERPDGSNFTLKIRSTKLEDSAMYFCASSDRASNTEAFFGQGTRLTVV.

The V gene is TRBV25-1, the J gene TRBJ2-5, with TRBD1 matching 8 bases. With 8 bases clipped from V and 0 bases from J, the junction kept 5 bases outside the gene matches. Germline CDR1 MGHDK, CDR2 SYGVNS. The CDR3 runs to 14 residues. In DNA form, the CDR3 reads TGTGCCAGCGGTACACAGGGGGACCAAGAGACCCAGTACTTC. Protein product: CASGTQGDQETQYF.

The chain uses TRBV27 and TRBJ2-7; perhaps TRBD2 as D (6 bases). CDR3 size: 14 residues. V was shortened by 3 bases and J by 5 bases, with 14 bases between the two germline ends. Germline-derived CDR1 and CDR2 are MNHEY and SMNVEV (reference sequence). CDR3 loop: CASSFGTLNHEQYF. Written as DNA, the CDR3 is TGTGCCAGCAGTTTTGGGACTCTGAACCACGAGCAGTACTTC.

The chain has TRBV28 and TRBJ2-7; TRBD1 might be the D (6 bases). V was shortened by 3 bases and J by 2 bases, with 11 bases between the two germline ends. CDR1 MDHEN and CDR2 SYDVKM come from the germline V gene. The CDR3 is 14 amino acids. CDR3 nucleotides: TGTGCCAGCAGTTTTTACAGGGCCACCTACGAGCAGTACTTC. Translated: CASSFYRATYEQYF.

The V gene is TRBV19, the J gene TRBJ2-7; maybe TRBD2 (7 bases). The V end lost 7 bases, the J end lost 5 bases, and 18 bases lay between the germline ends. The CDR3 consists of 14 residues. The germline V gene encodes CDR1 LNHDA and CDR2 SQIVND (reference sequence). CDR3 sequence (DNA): TGTGCCAGTATGTCACCGGGGGGCGCGAACGAGCAGTACTTC. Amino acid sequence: CASMSPGGANEQYF. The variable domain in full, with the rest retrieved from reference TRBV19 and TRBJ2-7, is DGGITQSPKYLFRKEGQNVTLSCEQNLNHDAMYWYRQDPGQGLRLIYYSQIVNDFQKGDIAEGYSVSREKKESFPLTVTSAQKNPTAFYLCASMSPGGANEQYFGPGTRLTVT.

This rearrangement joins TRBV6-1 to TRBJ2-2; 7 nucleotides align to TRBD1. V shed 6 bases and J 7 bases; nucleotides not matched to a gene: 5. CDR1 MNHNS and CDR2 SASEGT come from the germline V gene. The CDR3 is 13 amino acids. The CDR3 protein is CASRTGILGELFF. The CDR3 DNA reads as TGTGCCAGCAGGACAGGGATTCTCGGGGAGCTGTTTTTT.

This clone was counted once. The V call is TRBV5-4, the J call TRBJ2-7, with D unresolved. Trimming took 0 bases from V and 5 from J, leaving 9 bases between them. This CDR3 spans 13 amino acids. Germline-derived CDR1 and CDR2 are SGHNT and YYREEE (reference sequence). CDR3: CASSLAPRNEQYF. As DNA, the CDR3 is TGTGCCAGCAGCTTGGCCCCCAGGAACGAGCAGTACTTC.

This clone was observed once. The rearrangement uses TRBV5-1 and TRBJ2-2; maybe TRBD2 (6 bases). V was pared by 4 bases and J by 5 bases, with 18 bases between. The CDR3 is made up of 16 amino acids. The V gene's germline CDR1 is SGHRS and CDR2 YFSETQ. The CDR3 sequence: CASSITSPRGTGELFF. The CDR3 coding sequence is TGCGCCAGCAGCATAACTAGCCCCCGGGGGACCGGGGAGCTGTTTTTT. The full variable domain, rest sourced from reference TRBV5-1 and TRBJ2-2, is KAGVTQTPRYLIKTRGQQVTLSCSPISGHRSVSWYQQTPGQGLQFLFEYFSETQRNKGNFPGRFSGRQFSNSRSEMNVSTLELGDSALYLCASSITSPRGTGELFFGEGSRLTVL.

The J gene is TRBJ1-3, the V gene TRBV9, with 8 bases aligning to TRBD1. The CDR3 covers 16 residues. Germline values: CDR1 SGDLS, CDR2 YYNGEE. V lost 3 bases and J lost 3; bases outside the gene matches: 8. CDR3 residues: CASSAGQGAGGNTIYF. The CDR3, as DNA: TGTGCCAGCAGCGCCGGTCAGGGGGCAGGTGGAAACACCATATATTTT.

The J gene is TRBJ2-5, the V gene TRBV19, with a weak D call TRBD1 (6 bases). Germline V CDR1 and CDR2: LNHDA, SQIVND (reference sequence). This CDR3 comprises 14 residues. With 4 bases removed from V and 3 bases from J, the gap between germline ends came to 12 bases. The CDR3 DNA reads TGTGCCAGTAGTACCAGGGGTTGGGAAGAGACCCAGTACTTC. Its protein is CASSTRGWEETQYF.